This paragraph covers one TCR beta chain sequence. The antigen is not known. Germline assignment: CDR1 SGHVS and CDR2 FQNEAQ. The CDR3 sequence is 13 residues long. Generation of TCR beta cDNA was performed by 5'RACE template switching incorporating UMIs. One entry per CDR3 protein, without DNA, is what TCRdb gives after re-calling the 5' RACE reads. The sample has a few hundred thousand distinct CDR3 sequences, and its top ten clones hold under 4.5%. This entry is derived from a study of T cells expressing NK-cell markers. Overall study context: All TCR beta repertoires analysed originated from sorted CD3+CD56+NKG2C+, CD3+CD56+NKG2C- and CD3+CD56-NKG2C+ T cells. Study results and limitations: Dominant NKG2C+ clonotype frequencies of about 1.0-7.5% of CD8+ T cells were measured in about 6 donors. Topping the CD3+CD56-NKG2C+ fraction as well were these clonotypes, in a few donors.

This sequence was found in a young man in good health. The chain uses TRBV7-8 and TRBJ2-1; TCRdb's D gene call, TRBD1, goes unchecked for lack of DNA. The sequenced sample consisted of blood T cells: a sorted CD56 or NKG2C T cell subset, CD4+ or CD8+ T cells, or bulk PBMC T cells (not recorded which). The CDR3 loop is CASSLKTATKQFF.